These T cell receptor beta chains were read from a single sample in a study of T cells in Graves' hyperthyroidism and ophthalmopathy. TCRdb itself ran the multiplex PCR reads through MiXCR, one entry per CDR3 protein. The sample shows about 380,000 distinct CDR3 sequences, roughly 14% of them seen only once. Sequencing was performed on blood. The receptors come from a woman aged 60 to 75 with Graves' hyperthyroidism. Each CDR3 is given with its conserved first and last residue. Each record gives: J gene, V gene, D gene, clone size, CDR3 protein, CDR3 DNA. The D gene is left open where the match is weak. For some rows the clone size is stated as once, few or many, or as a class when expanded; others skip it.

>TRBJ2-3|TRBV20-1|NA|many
CSANSGSTDTQYF
TGCAGTGCCAACAGCGGTAGCACAGATACGCAGTATTTT
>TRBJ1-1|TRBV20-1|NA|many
CSASGGNTEAFF
TGCAGTGCTAGTGGAGGCAACACTGAAGCTTTCTTT
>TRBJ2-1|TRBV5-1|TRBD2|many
CATQPRPAGPLSYNEQFF
TGCGCCACCCAACCCCGTCCAGCGGGACCACTCTCCTACAATGAGCAGTTCTTC
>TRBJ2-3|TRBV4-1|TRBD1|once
CASSQTGGRVPDTQYF
TGCGCCAGCAGCCAAACAGGGGGCAGAGTTCCAGATACGCAGTATTTT
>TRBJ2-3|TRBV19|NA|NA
CASRPGVSTDTQYF
TGTGCCAGCCGCCCCGGAGTAAGCACAGATACGCAGTATTTT
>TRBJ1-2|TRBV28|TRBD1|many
CASSLNGQGPFGGYTF
TGTGCCAGCAGTTTAAACGGACAGGGACCCTTCGGGGGCTACACCTTC
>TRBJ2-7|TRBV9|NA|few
CASSVGDLAYEQYF
TGTGCCAGCAGCGTGGGGGACTTGGCCTACGAGCAGTACTTC
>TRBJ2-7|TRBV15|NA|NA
CATSALTSSYEQYF
TGTGCCACCAGCGCTCTGACTAGCTCCTACGAGCAGTACTTC
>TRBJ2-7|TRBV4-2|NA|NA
CASSPYTGYEQYF
TGTGCCAGCAGCCCCTATACAGGGTATGAGCAGTACTTC
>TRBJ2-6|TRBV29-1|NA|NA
CSVGTTGANVLTF
TGCAGCGTTGGGACAACTGGGGCCAACGTCCTGACTTTC
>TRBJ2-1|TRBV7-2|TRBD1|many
CASSRDRAEQFF
TGTGCCAGCAGCAGGGACAGGGCTGAGCAGTTCTTC
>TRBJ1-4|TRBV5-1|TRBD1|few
CASSVTGQGTNEKLFF
TGCGCCAGCAGCGTGACGGGACAGGGCACTAATGAAAAACTGTTTTTT
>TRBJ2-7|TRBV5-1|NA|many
CASSLSGSVEQYF
TGCGCCAGCAGCTTAAGCGGCAGTGTGGAGCAGTACTTC
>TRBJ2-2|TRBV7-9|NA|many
CASSSTRTTGELFF
TGTGCCAGCAGTTCGACTAGGACCACCGGGGAGCTGTTTTTT
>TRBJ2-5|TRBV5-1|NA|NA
CASRLGLRKQETQYF
TGCGCCAGCAGACTGGGGTTGAGAAAACAAGAGACCCAGTACTTC
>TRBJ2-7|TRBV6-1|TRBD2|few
CASSGGRLAGGSYEQYF
TGTGCCAGCAGTGGGGGGAGACTAGCGGGAGGCTCCTACGAGCAGTACTTC
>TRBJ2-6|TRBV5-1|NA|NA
CASSFASGMGRNSGANVLTF
TGCGCCAGCAGCTTCGCATCGGGCATGGGACGGAACTCTGGGGCCAACGTCCTGACTTTC
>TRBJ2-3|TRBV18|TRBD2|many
CASSPSTSGNADTQYF
TGTGCCAGCTCACCGTCGACTAGCGGGAATGCAGATACGCAGTATTTT
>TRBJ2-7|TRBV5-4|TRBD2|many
CASSSRVAGLEQYF
TGTGCCAGCAGCTCCCGGGTAGCGGGCCTCGAGCAGTACTTC
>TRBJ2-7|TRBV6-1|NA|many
CASSRLSYEQYF
TGTGCCAGCAGCAGGTTATCCTACGAGCAGTACTTC
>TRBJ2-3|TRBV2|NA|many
CASGMRDTQYF
TGTGCCAGCGGTATGCGTGATACGCAGTATTTT
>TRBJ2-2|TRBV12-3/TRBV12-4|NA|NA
CASINSGWHPGELFF
TGTGCCAGCATAAATTCGGGATGGCACCCCGGGGAGCTGTTTTTT
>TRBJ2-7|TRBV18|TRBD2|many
CASSPAGGEQYF
TGTGCCAGCTCACCAGCGGGAGGTGAGCAGTACTTC
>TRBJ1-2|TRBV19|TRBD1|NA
CASSPRDRAPYTF
TGTGCCAGTAGTCCCCGGGACAGGGCCCCCTACACCTTC
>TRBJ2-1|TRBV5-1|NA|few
CASSLIPREEQFF
TGCGCCAGCAGCTTGATTCCGCGGGAAGAGCAGTTCTTC
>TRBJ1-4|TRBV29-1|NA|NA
CSVLGGGAFNEKLFF
TGCAGCGTTTTAGGGGGGGGGGCTTTCAATGAAAAACTGTTTTTT
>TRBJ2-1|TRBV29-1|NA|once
CSAPMDSSYEQFF
TGCAGCGCCCCAATGGACTCCTCATATGAGCAGTTCTTC
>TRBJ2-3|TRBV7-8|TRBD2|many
CASSFLGLASTDTQYF
TGTGCCAGCAGCTTTTTGGGACTAGCGAGCACAGATACGCAGTATTTT
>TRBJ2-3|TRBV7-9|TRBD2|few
CASSPGGATDTQYF
TGTGCCAGCAGCCCCGGGGGGGCCACAGATACGCAGTATTTT
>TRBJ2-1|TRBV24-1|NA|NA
CATSDLRGSINEQFF
TGTGCCACCAGTGATTTAAGAGGGAGTATAAATGAGCAGTTCTTC
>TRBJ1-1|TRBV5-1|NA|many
CASRGQPNTEAFF
TGCGCCAGCCGAGGACAGCCTAACACTGAAGCTTTCTTT
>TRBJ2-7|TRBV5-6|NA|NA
CASSLDSLGHYEQYF
TGTGCCAGCAGCTTGGATTCTCTAGGCCATTACGAGCAGTACTTC
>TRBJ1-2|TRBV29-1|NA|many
CSVDSGDYGYTF
TGCAGCGTTGACTCAGGGGACTATGGCTACACCTTC
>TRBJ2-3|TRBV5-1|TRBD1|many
CASSTLQGTTDTQYF
TGCGCCAGCAGCACGCTACAGGGGACCACAGATACGCAGTATTTT
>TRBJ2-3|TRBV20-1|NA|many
CSARSGAVTDTQYF
TGCAGTGCTAGATCCGGCGCCGTCACAGATACGCAGTATTTT
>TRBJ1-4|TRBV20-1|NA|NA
CSASGGGGFATNEKLFF
TGCAGTGCTAGTGGGGGGGGGGGTTTCGCAACTAATGAAAAACTGTTTTTT
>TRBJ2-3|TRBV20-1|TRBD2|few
CSARGLADRTDTQYF
TGCAGTGCTAGAGGACTAGCGGATCGCACAGATACGCAGTATTTT
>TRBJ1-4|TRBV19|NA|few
CASSMGSFNEKLFF
TGTGCCAGTAGTATGGGGAGCTTTAATGAAAAACTGTTTTTT
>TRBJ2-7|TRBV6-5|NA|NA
CASSYDRRRALYEQYF
TGTGCCAGCAGTTACGATCGGCGCAGGGCCCTCTACGAGCAGTACTTC
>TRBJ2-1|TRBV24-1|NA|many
CATSDSSRGRSGANEQFF
TGTGCCACCAGTGATTCCTCTCGTGGGAGGTCGGGAGCGAATGAGCAGTTCTTC
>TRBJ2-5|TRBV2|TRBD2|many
CASVEDGGFETQYF
TGTGCCAGCGTTGAGGACGGGGGGTTTGAGACCCAGTACTTC
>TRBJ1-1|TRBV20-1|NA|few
CSARREGTEAFF
TGCAGTGCTAGGAGGGAAGGCACTGAAGCTTTCTTT